This T cell receptor (beta chain) stems from a study of cytomegalovirus exposure and HLA in healthy donors. Study results and limitations: Beyond CMV serostatus, there was no information to go on about immune exposure. TCR sequences were mostly rare, though some public TCRs occurred in many donors.

The study ran its PCR with 60 Vbeta and 13 Jbeta primers. Profiling relied on immunoSEQ multiplex PCR, and the TCRdb table lists in-frame clones only, not all of them. The table includes roughly 120,000 clones, less than 85% detected once. The CDR3 extends over 17 amino acids. The germline V and J ends were trimmed by 0 bases and 1 base, with 13 bases remaining between them. The germline V gene encodes CDR1 SGHTA and CDR2 FQGNSA. As for this clone: The target antigen is unknown.

The sequenced sample was PBMCs. The receptor comes from a man in his forties or fifties in good health and CMV-seropositive. The chain employs TRBV7-2 and TRBJ1-5; tentative D call: TRBD1 (5 bases). The CDR3 nucleotides read TGTGCCAGCAGCTTAGCGAGCGGGGGGGGAAGCAATCAGCCCCAGCATTTT. Its protein is CASSLASGGGSNQPQHF.